The source of this TCR beta chain is a study of radiation and T cells in renal cell carcinoma. The CDR3 spans 17 residues. Profiling relied on immunoSEQ multiplex PCR, and the TCRdb table lists in-frame clones only, not all of them. The table records 130,000 to 150,000 clones, roughly 88% of them present only once. This clone was detected a few times. The time point here: baseline pretreatment blood. Treatment described: 15 Gy SBRT to primary tumor, nephrectomy 4 weeks later. V gene TRBV21-1 combines with J gene TRBJ2-1; TRBD1, as called in the table, went unchecked against the DNA. TRBV21-1 is given as a pseudogene. The receptor was isolated from a woman aged 50 to 65 with renal cell carcinoma. The sequences come from blood, collected from a patient whose treatment included radiotherapy and nephrectomy. The CDR3, as DNA: TGTGCCAGCAGCAACCTCTGTTCGACAGGCCTTAACAATGAGCAGTTCTTC. Protein sequence: CASSNLCSTGLNNEQFF.